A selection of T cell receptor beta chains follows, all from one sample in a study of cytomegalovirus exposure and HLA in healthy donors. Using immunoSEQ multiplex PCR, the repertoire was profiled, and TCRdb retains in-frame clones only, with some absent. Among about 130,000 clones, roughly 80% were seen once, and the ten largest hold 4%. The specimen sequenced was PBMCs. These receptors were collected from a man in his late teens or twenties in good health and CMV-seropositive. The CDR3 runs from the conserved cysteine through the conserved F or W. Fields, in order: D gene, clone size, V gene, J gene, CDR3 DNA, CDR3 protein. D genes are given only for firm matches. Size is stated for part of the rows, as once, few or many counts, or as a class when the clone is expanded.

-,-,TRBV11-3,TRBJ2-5,TGTGCCAGCAGCTCACAGGGTGGGGAGACCCAGTACTTC,CASSSQGGETQYF
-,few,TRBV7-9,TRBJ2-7,TGTTCCAGCAGCTTAGGCGGGACCGACTACGAGCAGTACTTC,CSSSLGGTDYEQYF
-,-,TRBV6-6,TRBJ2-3,TGTGCCAGCCGTTCGGGGGATACGCAGTATTTT,CASRSGDTQYF
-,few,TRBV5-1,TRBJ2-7,TGCGCCAGCAGCTTGGGAAGGGGCGAGCAGTACTTC,CASSLGRGEQYF
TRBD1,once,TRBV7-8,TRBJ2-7,TGTGCCAGCAGCTCTACTGACAGGGCCAACTACGAGCAGTACTTC,CASSSTDRANYEQYF
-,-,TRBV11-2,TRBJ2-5,TGTGCCAGCAGCCCGCGAACAGGCATCCAAGAGACCCAGTACTTC,CASSPRTGIQETQYF
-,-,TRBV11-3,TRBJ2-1,TGTGCCAGCAGCTCTAGAGACCCCGCTAACTACAATGAGCAGTTCTTC,CASSSRDPANYNEQFF
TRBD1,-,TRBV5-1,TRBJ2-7,TGCGCCAGCAGATATATCACAGGGGGCGTTTACGAGCAGTACTTC,CASRYITGGVYEQYF
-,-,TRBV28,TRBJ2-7,TGTGCCAGCAGCCTTGGTGGGAGTTACGAGCAGTACTTC,CASSLGGSYEQYF
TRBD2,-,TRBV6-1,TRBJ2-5,TGTGCCAGCCAGCGGGAGTTACCTCAAGAGACCCAGTACTTC,CASQRELPQETQYF
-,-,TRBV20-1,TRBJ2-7,TGCAGTGCTAGCGTGAGGGAGGAGGAGTACTTC,CSASVREEEYF
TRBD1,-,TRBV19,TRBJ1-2,TGTGCCAGTTCCCCAGACAGGGGGGATGGCTACACCTTC,CASSPDRGDGYTF
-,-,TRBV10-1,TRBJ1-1,TGCGCCAGCAGGAAGACAGGTGTTGAGGACACTGAAGCTTTCTTT,CASRKTGVEDTEAFF
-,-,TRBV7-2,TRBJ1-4,TGTGCCAGCAGCTTAGGGGGGGTGGAAAAACTGTTTTTT,CASSLGGVEKLFF
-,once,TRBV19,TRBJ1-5,TGTGCCAGTAGCCTTTACAACACAAACAGCAATCAGCCCCAGCATTTT,CASSLYNTNSNQPQHF
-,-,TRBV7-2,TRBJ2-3,TGTGCCAGCAGCTTCTACAGGGTGTGGGAAGATACGCAGTATTTT,CASSFYRVWEDTQYF
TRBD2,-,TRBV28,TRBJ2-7,TGTGCCAGCAGTACTTTTTCCGCCCCTCGGGCTAGCGGACTGTACGAGCAGTACTTC,CASSTFSAPRASGLYEQYF
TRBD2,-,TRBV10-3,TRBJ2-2,TGTGCCACAGGGAGGGCCGGGGAGCTGTTTTTT,CATGRAGELFF
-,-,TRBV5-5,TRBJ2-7,TGTGCCAGCAGCTTATATTTAGGAGATTCTGGCGAGCAGTACTTC,CASSLYLGDSGEQYF
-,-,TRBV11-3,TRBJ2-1,TGTGCCAGCAGCTTCAGGGGCGGAGGTTTTAATGAGCAGTTCTTC,CASSFRGGGFNEQFF
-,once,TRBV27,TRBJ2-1,TGTGCCAGCAGTCTCACGGGTCCGGGGAATGAACAGTTCTTC,CASSLTGPGNEQFF
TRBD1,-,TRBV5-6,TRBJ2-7,TGTGCCAGCAGCTACGACAGGGCCTACGAGCAGTACTTC,CASSYDRAYEQYF
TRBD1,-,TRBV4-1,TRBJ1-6,TGCGCCAGCAGCCGACTCTCGACAGGGTGGCGGTCACCCCTCCACTTT,CASSRLSTGWRSPLHF
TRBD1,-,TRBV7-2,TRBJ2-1,TGTGCCAGCAAAGGGACAGCCGGGAACAATGAGCAGTTCTTC,CASKGTAGNNEQFF
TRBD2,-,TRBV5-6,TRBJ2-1,TGTGCCAGCAGCTTCGGATTTAGATTTGCGGGGGATAATGAGCAGTTCTTC,CASSFGFRFAGDNEQFF
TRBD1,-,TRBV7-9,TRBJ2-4,TGTGCCAGCAGCTTAGTTTCAGGGGGCCTGGCCAAAAACATTCAGTACTTC,CASSLVSGGLAKNIQYF